This T cell receptor beta chain was sequenced in a study of technical replicates of blood from several donors. Data came from immunoSEQ multiplex PCR; TCRdb stores just in-frame clones and leaves some out. In the table there are fewer than 60,000 clones, roughly 95% of which are singletons. Between the trimmed V and J ends, which lost 0 bases and 5 bases, there was a span of 11 bases. The germline V gene has CDR1 SGHRS and CDR2 YFSETQ. CDR3 length: 14 amino acids. The rearrangement links TRBV5-1 to TRBJ1-1; no firm D call. The TCR sequence derives from a human donor in good health. Some clones in this sample may be carry-over from other donors' samples. The sequenced material came from PBMCs. CDR3 bases: TGCGCCAGCAGCTTGGAAGTGGGGAGAACTGAAGCTTTCTTT. Translation gives CASSLEVGRTEAFF.